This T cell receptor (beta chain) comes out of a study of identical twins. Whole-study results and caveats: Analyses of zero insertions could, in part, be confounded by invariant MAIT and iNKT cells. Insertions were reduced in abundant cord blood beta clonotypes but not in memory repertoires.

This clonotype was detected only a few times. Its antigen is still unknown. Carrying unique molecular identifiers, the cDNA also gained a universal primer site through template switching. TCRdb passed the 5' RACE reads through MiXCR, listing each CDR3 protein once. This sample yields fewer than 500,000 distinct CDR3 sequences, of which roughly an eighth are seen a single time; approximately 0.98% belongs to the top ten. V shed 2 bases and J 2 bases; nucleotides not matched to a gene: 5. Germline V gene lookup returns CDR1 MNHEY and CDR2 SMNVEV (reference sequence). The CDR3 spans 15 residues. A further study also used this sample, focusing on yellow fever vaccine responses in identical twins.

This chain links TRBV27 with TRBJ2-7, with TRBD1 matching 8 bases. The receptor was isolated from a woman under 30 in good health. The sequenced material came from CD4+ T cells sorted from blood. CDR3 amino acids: CASSLRQGAAYEQYF. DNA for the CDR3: TGTGCCAGCAGTTTACGGCAGGGGGCGGCCTACGAGCAGTACTTC.